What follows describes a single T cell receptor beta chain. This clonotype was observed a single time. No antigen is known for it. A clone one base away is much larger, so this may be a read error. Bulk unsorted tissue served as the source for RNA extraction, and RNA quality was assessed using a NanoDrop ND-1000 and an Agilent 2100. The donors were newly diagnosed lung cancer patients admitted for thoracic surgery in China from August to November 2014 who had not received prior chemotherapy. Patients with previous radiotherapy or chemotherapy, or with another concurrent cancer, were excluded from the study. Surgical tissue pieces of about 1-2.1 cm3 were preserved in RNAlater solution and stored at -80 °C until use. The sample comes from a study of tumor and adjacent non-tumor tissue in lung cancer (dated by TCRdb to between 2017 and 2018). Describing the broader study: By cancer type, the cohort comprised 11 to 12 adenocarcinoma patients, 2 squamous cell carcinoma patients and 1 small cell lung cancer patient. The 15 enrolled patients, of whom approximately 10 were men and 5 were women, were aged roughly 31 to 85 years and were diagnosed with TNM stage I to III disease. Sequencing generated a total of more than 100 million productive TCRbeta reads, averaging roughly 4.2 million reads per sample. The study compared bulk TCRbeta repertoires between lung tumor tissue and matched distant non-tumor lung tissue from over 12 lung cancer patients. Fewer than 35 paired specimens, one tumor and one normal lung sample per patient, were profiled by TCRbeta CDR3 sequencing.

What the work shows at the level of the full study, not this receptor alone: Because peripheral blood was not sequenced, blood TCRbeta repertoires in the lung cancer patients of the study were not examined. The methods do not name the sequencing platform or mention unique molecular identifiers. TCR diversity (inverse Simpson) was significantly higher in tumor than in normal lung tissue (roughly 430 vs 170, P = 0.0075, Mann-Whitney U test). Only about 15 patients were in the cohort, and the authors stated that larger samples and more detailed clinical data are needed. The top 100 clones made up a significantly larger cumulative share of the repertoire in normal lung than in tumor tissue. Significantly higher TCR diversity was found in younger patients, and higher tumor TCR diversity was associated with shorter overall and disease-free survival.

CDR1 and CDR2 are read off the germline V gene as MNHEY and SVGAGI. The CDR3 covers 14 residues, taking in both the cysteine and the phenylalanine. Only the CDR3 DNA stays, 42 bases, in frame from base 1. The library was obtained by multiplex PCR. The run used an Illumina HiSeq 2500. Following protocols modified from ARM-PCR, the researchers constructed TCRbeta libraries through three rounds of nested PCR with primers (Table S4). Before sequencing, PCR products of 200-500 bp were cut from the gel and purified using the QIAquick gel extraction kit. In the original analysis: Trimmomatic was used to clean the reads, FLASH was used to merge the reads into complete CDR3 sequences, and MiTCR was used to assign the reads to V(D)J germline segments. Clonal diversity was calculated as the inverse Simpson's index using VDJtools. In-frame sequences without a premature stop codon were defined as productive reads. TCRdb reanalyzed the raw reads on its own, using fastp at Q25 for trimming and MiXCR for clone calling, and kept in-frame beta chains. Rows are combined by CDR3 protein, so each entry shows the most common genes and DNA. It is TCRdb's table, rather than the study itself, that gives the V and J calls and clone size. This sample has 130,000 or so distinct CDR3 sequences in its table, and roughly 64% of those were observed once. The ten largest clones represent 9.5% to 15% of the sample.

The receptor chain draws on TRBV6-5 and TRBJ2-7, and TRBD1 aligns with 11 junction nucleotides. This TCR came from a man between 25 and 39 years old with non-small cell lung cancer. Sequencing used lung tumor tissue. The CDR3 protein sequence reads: CASTGTGGSYKQYF. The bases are TGTGCCAGCACCGGGACAGGGGGGTCCTACAAGCAGTACTTC.